This TCR beta chain emerged from a study of blood T cell repertoires in COVID-19. The assay was immunoSEQ multiplex PCR, and TCRdb's table has in-frame clones only and misses some. This table has about 82,000 clones, 80% to 90% appearing once. This CDR3 has 14 residues. CDR1 is SGHTA, CDR2 FQGNSA, per germline. Trimming shortened V by 1 base and J by 3 bases, and 7 bases separated the two germline ends. The sample comprised PBMCs or T cells enriched from blood (not recorded which). V and J are TRBV7-2 and TRBJ2-1; a weak D match, TRBD2 (6 bases). The source of this sequence is a woman aged 45-65 years with acute COVID-19. The CDR3 region has the DNA TGTGCCAGCAGCTTAGGGGGGGTCTACAATGAGCAGTTCTTC. Its protein product is CASSLGGVYNEQFF.